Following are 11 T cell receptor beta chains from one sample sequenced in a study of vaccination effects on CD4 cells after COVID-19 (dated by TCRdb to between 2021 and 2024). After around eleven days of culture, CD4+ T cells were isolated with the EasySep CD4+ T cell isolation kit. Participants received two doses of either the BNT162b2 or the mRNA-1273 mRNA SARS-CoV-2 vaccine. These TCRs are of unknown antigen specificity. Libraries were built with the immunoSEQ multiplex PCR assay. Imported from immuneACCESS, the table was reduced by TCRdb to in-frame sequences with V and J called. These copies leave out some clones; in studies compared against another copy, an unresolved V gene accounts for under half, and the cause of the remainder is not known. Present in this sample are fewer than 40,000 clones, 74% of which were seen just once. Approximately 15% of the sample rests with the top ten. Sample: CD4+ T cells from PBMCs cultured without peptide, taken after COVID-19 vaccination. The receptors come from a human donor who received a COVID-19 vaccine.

CDR3 amino acids: CASSRRTGYEQYF. The CDR3 DNA follows: TGTGCCAGCAGCCGTAGGACTGGTTACGAGCAGTACTTC. This chain uses TRBV9 with TRBJ2-7; possible D gene TRBD2, 5 bases. The CDR3 has 13 amino acids. CDR1 is SGDLS and CDR2 is YYNGEE in the germline V gene. V lost 4 bases to trimming and J lost 4 bases, with 12 bases between them.

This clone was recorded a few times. The CDR3 region is CASSQDGGGYSNQPQHF. The CDR3 DNA follows: TGTGCCAGCAGCCAAGACGGAGGGGGATATAGCAATCAGCCCCAGCATTTT. The V gene is TRBV4-2, the J gene TRBJ1-5; D perhaps matches TRBD1 (6 bases). Germline-derived CDR1 and CDR2 are LGHNA and YNFKEQ. The CDR3 has 17 amino acids. V was trimmed by 0 bases and J by 0 bases, leaving 12 bases between them.

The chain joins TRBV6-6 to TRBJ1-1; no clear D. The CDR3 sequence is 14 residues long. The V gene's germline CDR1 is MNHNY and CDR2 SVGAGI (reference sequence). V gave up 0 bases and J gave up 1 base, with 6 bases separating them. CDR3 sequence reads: CASSYSDRNTEAFF. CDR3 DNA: TGTGCCAGCAGTTACTCGGACCGGAACACTGAAGCTTTCTTT.

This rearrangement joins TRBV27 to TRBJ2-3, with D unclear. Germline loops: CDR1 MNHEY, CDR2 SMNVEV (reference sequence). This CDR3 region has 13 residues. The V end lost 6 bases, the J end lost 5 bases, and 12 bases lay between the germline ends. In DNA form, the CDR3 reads TGTGCCAGCAGGGGTGGGCCGATAGATACGCAGTATTTT. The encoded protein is CASRGGPIDTQYF.

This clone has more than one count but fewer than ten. Here the CDR3 reads CASKWGGTYEQYF. The DNA of the CDR3 is TGTGCCAGCAAATGGGGGGGTACCTACGAGCAGTACTTC. The rearrangement uses TRBV2 and TRBJ2-7; TRBD2 matches 7 bases. The V segment lost 7 bases and the J segment 2 bases; nucleotides outside the gene matches: 5. The CDR3 sequence is 13 residues long. Germline-derived CDR1 and CDR2 are SNHLY and FYNNEI.

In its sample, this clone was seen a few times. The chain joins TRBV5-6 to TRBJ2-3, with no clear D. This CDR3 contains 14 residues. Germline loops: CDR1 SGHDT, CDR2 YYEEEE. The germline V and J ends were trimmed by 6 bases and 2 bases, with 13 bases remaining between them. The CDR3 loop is CASTYYSLTDTQYF. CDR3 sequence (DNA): TGTGCCAGCACCTATTACAGTCTCACAGATACGCAGTATTTT. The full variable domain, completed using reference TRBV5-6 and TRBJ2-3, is DAGVTQSPTHLIKTRGQQVTLRCSPKSGHDTVSWYQQALGQGPQFIFQYYEEEERQRGNFPDRFSGHQFPNYSSELNVNALLLGDSALYLCASTYYSLTDTQYFGPGTRLTVL.

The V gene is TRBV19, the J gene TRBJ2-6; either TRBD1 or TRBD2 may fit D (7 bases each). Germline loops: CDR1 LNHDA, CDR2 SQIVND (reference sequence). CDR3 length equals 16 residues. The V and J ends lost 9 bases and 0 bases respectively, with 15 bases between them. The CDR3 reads CASRGGASSGANVLTF. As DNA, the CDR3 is TGTGCCAGCAGGGGGGGGGCAAGCTCTGGGGCCAACGTCCTGACTTTC.

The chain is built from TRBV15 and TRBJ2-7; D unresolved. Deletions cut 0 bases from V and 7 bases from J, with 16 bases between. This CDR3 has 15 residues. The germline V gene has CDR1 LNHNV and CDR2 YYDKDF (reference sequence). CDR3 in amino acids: CATSRDIQVLREQYF. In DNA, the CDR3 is TGTGCCACCAGCAGAGATATTCAGGTTCTACGGGAGCAGTACTTC.

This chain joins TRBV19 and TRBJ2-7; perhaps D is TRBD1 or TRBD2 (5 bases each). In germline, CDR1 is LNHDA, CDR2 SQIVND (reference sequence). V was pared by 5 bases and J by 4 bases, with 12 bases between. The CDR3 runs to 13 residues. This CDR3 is CASSAAEGYEQYF. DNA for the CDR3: TGTGCCAGTAGTGCCGCCGAGGGGTACGAGCAGTACTTC.

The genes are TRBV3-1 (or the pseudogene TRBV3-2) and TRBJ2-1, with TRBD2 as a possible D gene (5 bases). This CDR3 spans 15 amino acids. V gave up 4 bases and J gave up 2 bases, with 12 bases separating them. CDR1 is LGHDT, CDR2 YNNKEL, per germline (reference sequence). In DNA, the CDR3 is TGTGCCAGCAGCCCCCGGACTGTCGCCTACAATGAGCAGTTCTTC. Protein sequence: CASSPRTVAYNEQFF.

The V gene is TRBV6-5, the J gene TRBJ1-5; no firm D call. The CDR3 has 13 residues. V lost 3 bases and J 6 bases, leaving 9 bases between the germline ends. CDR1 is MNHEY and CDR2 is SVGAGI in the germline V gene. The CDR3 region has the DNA TGTGCCAGCAGTTATAGGGAGGGTCAGCCCCAGCATTTT. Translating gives CASSYREGQPQHF.